This T cell receptor (beta chain) emerged from a study of T cells after yellow fever vaccination. TCRdb recomputed calls from the 5' RACE reads with MiXCR, one row per CDR3 protein. There are 250,000 or so distinct CDR3 sequences in the sample; about 7.1% occur only once, and 0.85% lies in the top ten. This clonotype has a count of ten or more. The antigen is undetermined. Study results and limitations: The secondary response showed a weaker magnitude and a faster peak, day 5 versus 15. In post-booster samples, most primary-vaccination clones reappeared (approximately 97% CD4, over 70% CD8). Highly abundant clonotypes carried over from the bulk population could end up in FACS-sorted repertoires as contaminants.

Looked up from germline, CDR1 is DFQATT and CDR2 is SNEGSKA (reference sequence). V gave up 0 bases and J gave up 7 bases, with 12 bases separating them. This CDR3 has 13 residues. Source: CD4+ T cells sorted from PBMCs, taken 15 days after the yellow fever booster vaccination. The TCR originated in a young man who received the YFV17D yellow fever vaccine. V and J are TRBV20-1 and TRBJ2-5, with D hard to call. The CDR3 region is CSARDRPAGTQYF. The CDR3, as DNA: TGCAGTGCTAGAGATAGGCCGGCTGGGACCCAGTACTTC.